What follows are 11 T cell receptor beta chains derived from one specimen sequenced in a study of tumor-infiltrating lymphocytes in primary liver carcinoma. Starting from around 500 ng of total RNA, TCR beta cDNA was produced with a primer in the constant region. TCR beta libraries came from three nested multiplex PCR rounds using slightly modified ARM-PCR. The first two PCR rounds used TRBV1-TRBV30 primers with a Cbeta primer, 9 to 11 cycles each. One entry per CDR3 protein results from TCRdb running MiXCR on the multiplex PCR reads. The table shows tens of thousands of distinct CDR3 sequences, with 60% to 80% occurring only once. From around 18-30 mg of unsorted bulk tissue, DNA and RNA were co-extracted together. The sequencing sample was made of liver tumor tissue from sampling region 4. Subset defined: tumor region T4, right-lateral pole. The receptor source for this set is a woman in her 30s with primary liver carcinoma and hepatitis B virus infection.

This sequence joins TRBV11-2 and TRBJ2-4, with 10 bases aligning to TRBD2. V shed 8 bases, J shed 5 bases, and the junction held 27 bases outside the gene matches. This CDR3 is built from 21 residues. From germline, CDR1 is SGHAT and CDR2 FQNNGV. Written as DNA, the CDR3 is TGTGCCAGCGGCCATGCCGGAACATTTACCGGGACTAGCGCGAGACAAAACATTCAGTACTTC. Its translation is CASGHAGTFTGTSARQNIQYF.

The rearrangement joins TRBV11-2 to TRBJ2-1, with 7 nucleotides matching TRBD2. V lost 5 bases to trimming and J lost 12 bases; unmatched junction nucleotides: 13. Per germline, CDR1 SGHAT and CDR2 FQNNGV. The CDR3 contains 14 residues. The DNA of the CDR3 is TGTGCCAGCAGCCTCGGGGGGACGTTGAATACGCAGTTCTTC. Translation gives CASSLGGTLNTQFF.

Regarding this clonotype: The junction shows a germline mismatch at one end, possibly a read error. CDR3 in DNA: TGTGCTAGCAGTACCGACATGGGGATGACCCTGTACTTC. Translation: CASSTDMGMTLYF. The chain recombines TRBV6-5 with TRBJ2-5; D is uncertain. CDR3 length: 13 residues. Germline values: CDR1 MNHEY, CDR2 SVGAGI.

Remarks on this clonotype: Since the CDR3 does not end with the conserved phenylalanine or tryptophan, this likely comes from a read error. The chain is built from TRBV5-1 and TRBJ2-2; tentatively, D is TRBD1 (6 bases). The V gene's germline CDR1 is SGHRS and CDR2 YFSETQ. The CDR3 spans 17 residues. The CDR3 here is CVSSLGHWDKNTGELFL. The CDR3 DNA reads TGCGTCAGCAGCTTGGGGCACTGGGACAAGAACACCGGGGAGCTGTTTCTT.

Concerning this clonotype itself: A read error may account for a junction end that differs from germline. This chain connects TRBV6-5 to TRBJ2-7; D is ambiguous. The germline V gene encodes CDR1 MNHEY and CDR2 SVGAGI. The CDR3 runs 15 residues. CDR3 nucleotides: TGTGCCAGCGGTTACAAGGATAGCAGCTCCTACGACCAGTACTTC. This translates into CASGYKDSSSYDQYF.

Details on this clonotype: At one of its ends the junction is not consistent with the germline gene, which may arise from a read error. J is TRBJ2-3 and V is TRBV7-9; TRBD2 matches at 11 bases. The germline CDR1 and CDR2 sequences are SEHNR and FQNEAQ (reference sequence). The CDR3 is 16 amino acids. The CDR3 bases are TGTGCCAGCAGCCTGTTACTAGCGGGAGTCACAGATAGGCAGTATTTT. Translating it yields CASSLLLAGVTDRQYF.

As for this clonotype: At one end the junction does not follow the germline gene, possibly because of a read error. The CDR3 DNA reads TGCGCCAGCAACCAAGATTGGGGCGGGGTGGATAGATACACCTTC. It specifies CASNQDWGGVDRYTF. The chain joins TRBV4-3 to TRBJ1-2, with a tentative D call TRBD1 (5 bases). Looked up from germline, CDR1 is LGHNA and CDR2 is YSLEER. The CDR3 covers 15 residues.

Within the sample, this clonotype is medium-sized. The V and J genes are TRBV5-6 and TRBJ2-1; no clear D. Per germline, CDR1 SGHDT and CDR2 YYEEEE. CDR3 length: 11 amino acids. Trimming stripped 5 bases from V and 9 bases from J, with 9 bases between. The CDR3 DNA reads as TGTGCCAGCAGAGGTACGAGTGAGCAGTTCTTC. Its protein is CASRGTSEQFF.

Points on this clonotype: At one end, the junction sequence differs from germline, possibly due to a read error. The V call is TRBV6-5, the J call TRBJ2-2; D is possibly TRBD1 or TRBD2 (5 bases each). The CDR3 sequence is 16 residues long. CDR1 and CDR2 (germline): MNHEY, SVGAGI. The CDR3 loop is CASQGRLVGVVRGELF. In DNA, the CDR3 is TGTGCCAGCCAGGGCCGGCTAGTGGGAGTGGTTCGTGGGGAGCTGTTT.

The chain recombines TRBV5-1 with TRBJ2-7, with 8 bases matching TRBD1. Germline V gives CDR1 SGHRS, CDR2 YFSETQ. After removal of 5 bases from V and 2 bases from J, the junction contained 9 bases not matched to a gene. The length of the CDR3 is 15 residues. CDR3 bases: TGCGCCAGCAGTTATTCGACAGGGGATACCTACGAGCAGTACTTC. Its translation: CASSYSTGDTYEQYF.

A word on this clonotype: Its ends do not fully match the called genes, so a read error is possible. The V gene is TRBV29-1, the J gene TRBJ2-3; D is possibly TRBD2 (5 bases). The CDR3 consists of 15 residues. In germline, CDR1 is SQVTM, CDR2 ANQGSEA. This CDR3 reads CSVVVLDSSADTLYF. CDR3 nucleotides: TGCAGCGTTGTCGTTTTGGACTCAAGCGCAGATACGCTGTATTTT.